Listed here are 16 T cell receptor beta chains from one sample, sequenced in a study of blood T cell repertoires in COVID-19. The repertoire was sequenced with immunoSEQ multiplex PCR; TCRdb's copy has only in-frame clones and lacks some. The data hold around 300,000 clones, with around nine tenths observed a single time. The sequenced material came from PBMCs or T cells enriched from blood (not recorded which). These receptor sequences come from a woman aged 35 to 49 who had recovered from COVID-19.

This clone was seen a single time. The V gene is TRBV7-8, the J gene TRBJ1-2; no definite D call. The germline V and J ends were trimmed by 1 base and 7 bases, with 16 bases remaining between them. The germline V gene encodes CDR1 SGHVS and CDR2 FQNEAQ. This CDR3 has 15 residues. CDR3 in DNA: TGTGCCAGCAGCTTAGGAGGCAGCGCATATTCTGGCTACACCTTC. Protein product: CASSLGGSAYSGYTF.

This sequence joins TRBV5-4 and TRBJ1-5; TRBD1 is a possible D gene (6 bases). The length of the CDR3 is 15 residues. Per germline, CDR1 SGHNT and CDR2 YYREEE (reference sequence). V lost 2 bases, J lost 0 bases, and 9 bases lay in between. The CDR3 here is CASSLDRNSNQPQHF. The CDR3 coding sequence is TGTGCCAGCAGCTTAGACAGGAATAGCAATCAGCCCCAGCATTTT.

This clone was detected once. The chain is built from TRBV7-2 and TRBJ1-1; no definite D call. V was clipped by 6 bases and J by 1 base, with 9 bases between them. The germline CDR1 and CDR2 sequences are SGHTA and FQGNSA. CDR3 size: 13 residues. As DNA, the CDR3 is TGTGCCAGCAGTACTGGGAGGAACACTGAAGCTTTCTTT. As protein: CASSTGRNTEAFF.

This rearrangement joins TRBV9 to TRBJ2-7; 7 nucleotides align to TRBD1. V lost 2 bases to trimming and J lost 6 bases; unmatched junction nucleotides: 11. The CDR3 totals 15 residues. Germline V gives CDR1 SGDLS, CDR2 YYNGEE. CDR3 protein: CASSVLGQGVSEQYF. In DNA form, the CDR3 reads TGTGCCAGCAGCGTTCTCGGGCAGGGGGTGTCCGAGCAGTACTTC. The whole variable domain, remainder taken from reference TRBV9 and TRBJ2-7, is DSGVTQTPKHLITATGQRVTLRCSPRSGDLSVYWYQQSLDQGLQFLIQYYNGEERAKGNILERFSAQQFPDLHSELNLSSLELGDSALYFCASSVLGQGVSEQYFGPGTRLTVT.

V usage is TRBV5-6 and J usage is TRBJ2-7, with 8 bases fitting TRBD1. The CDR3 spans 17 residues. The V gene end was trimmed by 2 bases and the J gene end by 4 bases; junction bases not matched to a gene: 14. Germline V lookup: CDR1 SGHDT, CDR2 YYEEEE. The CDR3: CASSFPQTGTGVYEQYF. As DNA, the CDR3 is TGTGCCAGCAGCTTTCCTCAAACCGGGACAGGAGTTTACGAGCAGTACTTC.

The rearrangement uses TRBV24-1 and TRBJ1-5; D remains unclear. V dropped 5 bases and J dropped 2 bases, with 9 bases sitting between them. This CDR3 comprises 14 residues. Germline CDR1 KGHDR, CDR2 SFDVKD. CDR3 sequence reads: CATSGRGRNQPQHF. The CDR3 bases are TGTGCCACCAGTGGTCGCGGTCGCAATCAGCCCCAGCATTTT.

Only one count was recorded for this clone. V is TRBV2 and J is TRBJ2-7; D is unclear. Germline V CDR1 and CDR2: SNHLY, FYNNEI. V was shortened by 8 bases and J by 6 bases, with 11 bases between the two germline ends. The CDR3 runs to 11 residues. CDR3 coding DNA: TGTGCCAGCTACGAGGCTTCCGAGCAGTACTTC. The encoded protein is CASYEASEQYF.

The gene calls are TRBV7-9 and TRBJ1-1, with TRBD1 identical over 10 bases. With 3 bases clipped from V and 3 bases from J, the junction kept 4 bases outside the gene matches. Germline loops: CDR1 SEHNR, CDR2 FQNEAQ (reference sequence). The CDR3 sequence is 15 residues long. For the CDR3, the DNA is TGTGCCAGCAGCTTTCGGACAGGGGGGGACACTGAAGCTTTCTTT. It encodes CASSFRTGGDTEAFF.

The CDR3 is CAWATTYYGYTF. CDR3 DNA: TGTGCCTGGGCAACGACTTATTATGGCTACACCTTC. The chain links TRBV30 to TRBJ1-2; D remains ambiguous. CDR3 size: 12 residues. The germline V gene encodes CDR1 GTSNPN and CDR2 SVGIG (reference sequence). Trimming took off 5 bases at V and 5 bases at J, with 12 bases between the two ends. Full variable domain (outside the CDR3, taken from reference TRBV30 and TRBJ1-2): SQTIHQWPATLVQPVGSPLSLECTVEGTSNPNLYWYRQAAGRGLQLLFYSVGIGQISSEVPQNLSASRPQDRQFILSSKKLLLSDSGFYLCAWATTYYGYTFGSGTRLTVV.

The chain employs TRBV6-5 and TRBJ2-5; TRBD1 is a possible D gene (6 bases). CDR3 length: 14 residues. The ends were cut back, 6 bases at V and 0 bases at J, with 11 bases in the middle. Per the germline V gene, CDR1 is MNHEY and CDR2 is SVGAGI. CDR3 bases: TGTGCCAGCAGCGGGACACCAGACCAAGAGACCCAGTACTTC. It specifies CASSGTPDQETQYF.

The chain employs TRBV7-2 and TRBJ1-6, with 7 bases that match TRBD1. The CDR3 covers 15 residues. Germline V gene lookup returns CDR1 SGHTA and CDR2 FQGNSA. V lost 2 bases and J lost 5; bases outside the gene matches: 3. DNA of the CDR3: TGTGCCAGCAGCTTATCCGGGACAGATAATTCACCCCTCCACTTT. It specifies CASSLSGTDNSPLHF. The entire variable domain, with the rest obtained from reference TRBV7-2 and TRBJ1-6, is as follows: GAGVSQSPSNKVTEKGKDVELRCDPISGHTALYWYRQSLGQGLEFLIYFQGNSAPDKSGLPSDRFSAERTGGSVSTLTIQRTQQEDSAVYLCASSLSGTDNSPLHFGNGTRLTVT.

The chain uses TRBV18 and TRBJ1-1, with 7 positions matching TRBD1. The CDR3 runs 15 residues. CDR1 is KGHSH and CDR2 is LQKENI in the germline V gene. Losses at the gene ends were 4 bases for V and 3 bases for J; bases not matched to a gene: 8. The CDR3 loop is CASSRRGQLDTEAFF. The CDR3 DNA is TGTGCCAGCTCACGGAGGGGACAGCTCGACACTGAAGCTTTCTTT.

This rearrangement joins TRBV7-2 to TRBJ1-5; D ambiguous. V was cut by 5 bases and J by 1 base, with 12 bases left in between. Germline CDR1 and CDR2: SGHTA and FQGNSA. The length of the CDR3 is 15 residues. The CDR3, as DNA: TGTGCCAGCAGCCGTGACGGGATGAGCAATCAGCCCCAGCATTTT. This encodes CASSRDGMSNQPQHF. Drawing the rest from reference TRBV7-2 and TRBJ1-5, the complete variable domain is GAGVSQSPSNKVTEKGKDVELRCDPISGHTALYWYRQSLGQGLEFLIYFQGNSAPDKSGLPSDRFSAERTGGSVSTLTIQRTQQEDSAVYLCASSRDGMSNQPQHFGDGTRLSIL.

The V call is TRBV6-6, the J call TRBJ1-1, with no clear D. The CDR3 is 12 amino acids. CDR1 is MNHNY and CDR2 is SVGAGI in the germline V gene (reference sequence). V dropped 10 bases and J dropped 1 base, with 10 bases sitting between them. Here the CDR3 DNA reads TGTGCCACCCAATGGCAGAACACTGAAGCTTTCTTT. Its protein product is CATQWQNTEAFF.

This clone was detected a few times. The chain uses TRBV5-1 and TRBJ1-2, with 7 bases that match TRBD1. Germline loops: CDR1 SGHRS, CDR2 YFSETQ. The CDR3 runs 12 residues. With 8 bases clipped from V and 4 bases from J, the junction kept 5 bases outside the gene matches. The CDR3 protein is CASRDRSYGYTF. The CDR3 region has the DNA TGCGCCAGTAGGGACAGATCCTATGGCTACACCTTC.

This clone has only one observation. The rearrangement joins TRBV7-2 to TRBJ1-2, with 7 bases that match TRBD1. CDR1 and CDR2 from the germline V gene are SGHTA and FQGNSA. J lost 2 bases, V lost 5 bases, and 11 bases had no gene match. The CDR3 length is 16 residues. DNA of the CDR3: TGTGCCAGCAGCCCACAAAGTCAGGGGGTCAACTATGGCTACACCTTC. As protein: CASSPQSQGVNYGYTF.